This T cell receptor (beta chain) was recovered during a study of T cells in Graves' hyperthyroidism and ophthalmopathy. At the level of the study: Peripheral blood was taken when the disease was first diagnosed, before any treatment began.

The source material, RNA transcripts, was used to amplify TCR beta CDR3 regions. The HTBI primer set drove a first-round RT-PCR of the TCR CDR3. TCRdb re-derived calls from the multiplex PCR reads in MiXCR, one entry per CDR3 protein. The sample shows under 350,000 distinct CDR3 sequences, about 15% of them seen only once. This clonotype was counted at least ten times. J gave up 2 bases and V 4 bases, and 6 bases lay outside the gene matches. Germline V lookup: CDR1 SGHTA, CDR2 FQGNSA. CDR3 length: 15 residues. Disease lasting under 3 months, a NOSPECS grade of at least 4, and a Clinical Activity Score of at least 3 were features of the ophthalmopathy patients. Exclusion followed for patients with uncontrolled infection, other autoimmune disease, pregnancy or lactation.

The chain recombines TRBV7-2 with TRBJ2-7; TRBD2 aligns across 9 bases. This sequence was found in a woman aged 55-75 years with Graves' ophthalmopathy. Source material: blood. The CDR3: CASSSKRGVAYEQYF. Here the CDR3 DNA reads TGTGCCAGCAGCTCCAAGCGGGGGGTCGCCTACGAGCAGTACTTC.